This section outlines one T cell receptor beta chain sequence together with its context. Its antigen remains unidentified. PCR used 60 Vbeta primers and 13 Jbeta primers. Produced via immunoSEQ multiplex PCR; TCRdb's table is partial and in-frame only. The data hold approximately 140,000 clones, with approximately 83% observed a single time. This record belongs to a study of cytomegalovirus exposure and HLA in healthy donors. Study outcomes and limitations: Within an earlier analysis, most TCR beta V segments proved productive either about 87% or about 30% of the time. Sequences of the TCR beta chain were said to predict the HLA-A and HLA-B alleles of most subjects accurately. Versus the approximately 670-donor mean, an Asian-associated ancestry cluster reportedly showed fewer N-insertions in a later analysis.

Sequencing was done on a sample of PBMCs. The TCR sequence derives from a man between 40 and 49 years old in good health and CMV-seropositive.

CDR3 in DNA: TGTGCCTGGAGTGGATTGGTAGCGGGAGGAAATGAGCAGTTCTTC. This codes for CAWSGLVAGGNEQFF. The V gene is TRBV30, the J gene TRBJ2-1; 10 bases align to TRBD2. The CDR3 sequence is 15 residues long. J lost 7 bases, V lost 1 base, and 7 bases had no gene match. Germline V lookup: CDR1 GTSNPN, CDR2 SVGIG (reference sequence).